The next 3 T cell receptor beta chains were all read from a single sample in a study of T cell repertoires in cytomegalovirus infection. TCRdb re-called the reads through MiXCR, storing one row per CDR3 protein. In the table there are over 100,000 distinct CDR3 sequences, approximately 17% of which are singletons. Sequencing was carried out using PBMCs. All receptors come from a human donor in good health (CMV status not recorded). Some clones in this sample may be carry-over from other donors' samples.

This rearrangement joins TRBV11-2 to TRBJ1-6; D gene uncertain. The CDR3 sequence is 13 residues long. Trimming shortened V by 1 base and J by 8 bases, and 6 bases separated the two germline ends. CDR1 and CDR2 from the germline V gene are SGHAT and FQNNGV. The CDR3 DNA sequence: TGTGCCAGCAGCTTAGTAGAGGATTCACCCCTCCACTTT. Amino acids: CASSLVEDSPLHF.

This clonotype appeared many times. V usage is TRBV2 and J usage is TRBJ1-5, with TRBD1 as a possible D gene (6 bases). CDR3 length: 15 amino acids. Trimming took off 6 bases at V and 4 bases at J, with 16 bases between the two ends. Germline V gene lookup returns CDR1 SNHLY and CDR2 FYNNEI. DNA of the CDR3: TGTGCCAGCAGGCCCAGGGGAGCCTTTAATCAGCCCCAGCATTTT. Translation: CASRPRGAFNQPQHF.

A remark on this clonotype: Given a much more abundant clone one base away, this may be a read error. The V and J genes are TRBV7-3 and TRBJ1-2; tentatively, D is TRBD1 (5 bases). Looked up from germline, CDR1 is SGHTA and CDR2 is FQGTGA. The CDR3 has 15 residues. Trimming removed 5 bases at V and 12 bases at J, with 25 bases between. The CDR3 is CASSPPRRSGNHDTF. The CDR3 region has the DNA TGTGCCAGCAGCCCCCCGAGAAGGTCAGGGAATCACGACACCTTC.